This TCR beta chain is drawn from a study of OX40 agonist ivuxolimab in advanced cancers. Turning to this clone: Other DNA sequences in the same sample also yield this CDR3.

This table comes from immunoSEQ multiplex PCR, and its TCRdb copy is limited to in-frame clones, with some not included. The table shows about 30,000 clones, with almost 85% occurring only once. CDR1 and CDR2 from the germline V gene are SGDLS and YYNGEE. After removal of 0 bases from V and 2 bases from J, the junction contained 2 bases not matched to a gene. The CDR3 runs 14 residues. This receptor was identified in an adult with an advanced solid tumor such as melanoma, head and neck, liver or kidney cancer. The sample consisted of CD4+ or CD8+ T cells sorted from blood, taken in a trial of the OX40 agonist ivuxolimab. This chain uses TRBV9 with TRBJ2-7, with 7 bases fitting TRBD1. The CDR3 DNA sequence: TGTGCCAGCAGCGTAGGGGACAGCGCCTACGAGCAGTACTTC. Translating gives CASSVGDSAYEQYF.